This TCR beta chain was identified during a study of OX40 agonist ivuxolimab in advanced cancers. Across the study: Clinicians treated patients with ivuxolimab, an agonistic anti-OX40 (CD134) antibody. Participants, 82.7% male, averaged about 59 years of age, ranging from about 20 to 79. Findings and caveats of the study: Low normalized clonal expansion also occurred in some nonresponding patients. Clonal expansion was among the lowest in partial responders at 0.1-3.0 mg/kg, especially CD8+.

The protocol was immunoSEQ multiplex PCR, while the TCRdb copy is restricted to in-frame clones and leaves out a portion. This table holds over 65,000 clones, approximately 95% found once. Germline lookup yields CDR1 SGHAT and CDR2 FQNNGV. Losses at the gene ends were 3 bases for V and 6 bases for J; bases not matched to a gene: 1. The CDR3 contains 15 residues. Points on this clone: The antigen is undetermined.

J is TRBJ2-1 and V is TRBV11-2; 14 bases are a match to TRBD2. The origin of this receptor is an adult with an advanced solid tumor such as melanoma, head and neck, liver or kidney cancer. Sequencing was performed on CD4+ or CD8+ T cells sorted from blood, taken in a trial of the OX40 agonist ivuxolimab. The CDR3 DNA is TGTGCCAGCAGCTTGGGACTAGCGGGAGCCAATGAGCAGTTCTTC. This codes for CASSLGLAGANEQFF.